The source of this T cell receptor beta chain is a study of CD8 T cells in Susac syndrome. Study-wide points: Acknowledgment was made by the study that its TCR sequencing and HLA analysis involved a relatively small number of individuals.

Per the germline V gene, CDR1 is SQVTM and CDR2 is ANQGSEA. The V and J ends lost 6 bases and 7 bases, in that order; junction bases with no gene match: 3. This CDR3 spans 11 amino acids. Random hexamers were used to reverse transcribe an amount of roughly 0.45 to 1 ug RNA. TCRdb reprocessed the immunoSEQ multiplex PCR reads via MiXCR and lists one record per CDR3 protein. The sample has approximately 220,000 distinct CDR3 sequences, 80% to 95% seen once. In regard to this clonotype: Its matching antigen is unknown.

J is TRBJ2-1 and V is TRBV29-1, with TRBD2 matching over 7 bases. Source material: CD8+ T cells from PBMCs. This receptor was obtained from a human donor with multiple sclerosis. DNA of the CDR3: TGCAGCGTCGGGACTACAAATGAGCAGTTCTTC. Residues: CSVGTTNEQFF.